This TCR beta chain derives from a study of blood T cell repertoires in COVID-19. Study in general: Spain, Italy and the United States supplied samples that represented acute and convalescent COVID-19. Sample material is recorded as cDNA or gDNA derived from T cells, B-cell-depleted T cells, or PBMCs.

In the study's own analysis: The assay estimated nucleated cells by amplifying reference gene primers. Sequencing used immunoSEQ multiplex PCR; TCRdb keeps in-frame clones, though not all of them. V and J calls and clone size are those listed in that table; D and trimming were worked out from the DNA. The sample has 200,000 or so clones; approximately 91% are singletons. Losses at the gene ends were 7 bases for V and 6 bases for J; bases not matched to a gene: 7. This CDR3 is 14 amino acids long. Germline V gene sequence: CDR1 MDHEN, CDR2 SYDVKM. The receptor's source is a man between 50 and 59 years old with COVID-19, enrolled during active disease. Sequencing was performed on peripheral blood. The chain uses TRBV28 and TRBJ1-5; TRBD1 aligns across 9 bases. The CDR3 sequence: CASTRTGAFQPQHF. The CDR3 nucleotides are TGTGCCAGCACGCGGACAGGGGCTTTTCAGCCCCAGCATTTT.